This T cell receptor (beta chain) was recorded in a study of control samples from healthy donors and cancer patients. The CDR3 is 12 amino acids. Germline values: CDR1 SGHTA, CDR2 FQGNSA. Trimming removed 4 bases at V and 3 bases at J, with 7 bases between. Some clones are missing from TCRdb's copy, which holds only in-frame ones; the method was immunoSEQ multiplex PCR. The table shows 90,000 to 150,000 clones, with about 91% occurring only once. The TCR comes from a man in his forties or fifties in good health. Sequences were obtained from blood. The V gene is TRBV7-2, the J gene TRBJ2-7, with no clear D. CDR3 coding DNA: TGTGCCAGCAGCTCTCCGTACTACGAGCAGTACTTC. Amino acids: CASSSPYYEQYF.